The 27 T cell receptor beta chains below all came from one sample that was sequenced in a study of cytomegalovirus exposure and HLA in healthy donors. A multiplex PCR was run with 60 Vbeta primers and 13 Jbeta primers. TCRdb's table, derived via immunoSEQ multiplex PCR, lists solely in-frame clones and lacks some. In the table there are more than 65,000 clones, under 80% of which are singletons. The sample consisted of PBMCs. These receptors were taken from a woman in her forties or fifties in good health and CMV-seropositive.

The chain uses TRBV4-1 and TRBJ2-4; weak D call: TRBD1 (6 bases). This CDR3 spans 16 amino acids. Trimming stripped 1 base from V and 0 bases from J, with 10 bases between. The germline V gene has CDR1 MGHRA and CDR2 YSYEKL. This CDR3 is CASSQVGGRAKNIQYF. The CDR3 region has the DNA TGCGCCAGCAGCCAAGTTGGGGGCCGAGCCAAAAACATTCAGTACTTC.

Notes on this clone: The same CDR3 arises from other DNA sequences in this sample as well. This chain links TRBV19 with TRBJ1-5, with D maybe TRBD1 (5 bases). The CDR3 is 11 amino acids. The germline CDR1 and CDR2 sequences are LNHDA and SQIVND (reference sequence). Trimming cost V 3 bases and J 10 bases, with 7 bases left between them. CDR3 sequence: CASSMGGPQHF. The DNA for the CDR3 is TGTGCCAGTAGTATGGGGGGACCCCAGCATTTT.

The chain employs TRBV19 and TRBJ2-1; a weak D match, TRBD2 (6 bases). The V end was cut by 1 base, the J end by 10 bases, with 11 bases between. Germline CDR1 reads LNHDA; CDR2 reads SQIVND (reference sequence). The CDR3 has 13 amino acids. The chain's CDR3 is CASSIVEGIEQFF. The CDR3 DNA reads as TGTGCCAGTAGTATAGTGGAGGGGATCGAGCAGTTCTTC.

This clone has only a few counts. The chain combines TRBV19 with TRBJ1-2; the match to TRBD1 covers 9 bases. The V gene end was trimmed by 3 bases and the J gene end by 4 bases; junction bases not matched to a gene: 3. The CDR3 runs 14 residues. Per germline, CDR1 LNHDA and CDR2 SQIVND (reference sequence). The CDR3 here is CASSIRDRAYGYTF. The CDR3 DNA follows: TGTGCCAGTAGTATTCGGGACAGGGCCTATGGCTACACCTTC.

The chain employs TRBV7-2 and TRBJ2-5; 7 bases fit TRBD1. The CDR3 sequence is 15 residues long. Losses at the gene ends were 0 bases for V and 2 bases for J; bases not matched to a gene: 3. Germline CDR1 SGHTA, CDR2 FQGNSA. The CDR3 here is CASSLATGNQETQYF. CDR3 nucleotides: TGTGCCAGCAGCTTAGCGACAGGGAATCAAGAGACCCAGTACTTC. Looking up the rest from reference TRBV7-2 and TRBJ2-5 gives the full variable domain: GAGVSQSPSNKVTEKGKDVELRCDPISGHTALYWYRQSLGQGLEFLIYFQGNSAPDKSGLPSDRFSAERTGGSVSTLTIQRTQQEDSAVYLCASSLATGNQETQYFGPGTRLLVL.

The genes are TRBV28 and TRBJ1-2, with TRBD1 matching 10 bases. Trimming took 6 bases from V and 3 from J; bases not matched to a gene: 4. The CDR3 is made up of 14 amino acids. Germline lookup yields CDR1 MDHEN and CDR2 SYDVKM. The CDR3, as DNA: TGTGCCAGCAGATCGACAGGGGGCGACTATGGCTACACCTTC. Amino acid sequence: CASRSTGGDYGYTF.

The chain combines TRBV27 with TRBJ1-6, with D tentatively TRBD1 (6 bases). The CDR3 sequence is 16 residues long. Per germline, CDR1 MNHEY and CDR2 SMNVEV (reference sequence). V was clipped by 6 bases and J by 0 bases, with 12 bases between them. CDR3 in DNA: TGTGCCAGCAGAAGACAGGTCAACTCCTATAATTCACCCCTCCACTTT. Translated: CASRRQVNSYNSPLHF.

This chain uses TRBV6-1 with TRBJ2-2; TRBD1 aligns across 9 bases. After removal of 1 base from V and 5 bases from J, the junction contained 5 bases not matched to a gene. The CDR3 is 16 residues long. Germline lookup yields CDR1 MNHNS and CDR2 SASEGT. CDR3 in amino acids: CASSEDRQGDTGELFF. The CDR3 DNA reads as TGTGCCAGCAGTGAAGATCGACAGGGGGATACCGGGGAGCTGTTTTTT.

CDR3 loop: CSVREGDNSPLHF. In DNA form, the CDR3 reads TGCAGCGTTCGCGAGGGGGATAATTCACCCCTCCACTTT. The chain has TRBV29-1 and TRBJ1-6; possibly TRBD1 for D (6 bases). Germline CDR1 and CDR2: SQVTM and ANQGSEA. CDR3 length equals 13 residues. The germline V and J ends were trimmed by 5 bases and 5 bases, with 10 bases remaining between them.

The chain employs TRBV10-3 and TRBJ1-5, with no clear D. Germline V gene sequence: CDR1 ENHRY, CDR2 SYGVKD. V was cut by 6 bases and J by 5 bases, with 11 bases left in between. The CDR3 length is 13 residues. In DNA form, the CDR3 reads TGTGCCATCAGCACAAATACCGATCAGCCCCAGCATTTT. It encodes CAISTNTDQPQHF.

The table lists this clone with a count of one. The CDR3 DNA is TGCGCCAGCAGCGAAGGAGGGACAGGGGGCTATTCACCCCTCCACTTT. Protein: CASSEGGTGGYSPLHF. The rearrangement links TRBV4-1 to TRBJ1-6; 12 bases line up with TRBD1. Germline CDR1 is MGHRA and CDR2 is YSYEKL. V shed 5 bases, J shed 8 bases, and the junction held 7 bases outside the gene matches. The CDR3 extends over 16 amino acids.

The rearrangement joins TRBV27 to TRBJ1-1; D unclear. Germline assignment: CDR1 MNHEY and CDR2 SMNVEV (reference sequence). This CDR3 is built from 13 residues. V was shortened by 3 bases and J by 2 bases, with 7 bases between the two germline ends. As DNA, the CDR3 is TGTGCCAGCAGTTTGGTAGAAAACACTGAAGCTTTCTTT. It specifies CASSLVENTEAFF.

The chain combines TRBV2 with TRBJ1-2, with D maybe TRBD1 (5 bases). V lost 0 bases to trimming and J lost 1 base, with 15 bases between them. This CDR3 has 17 residues. CDR1 and CDR2 (germline): SNHLY, FYNNEI. The CDR3 nucleotides read TGTGCCAGCAGTGAAGCGCGGGGCAGGCAGAATAACTATGGCTACACCTTC. Translating gives CASSEARGRQNNYGYTF.

The rearrangement joins TRBV19 to TRBJ1-2; no clear D gene. This CDR3 has 11 amino acids. V dropped 5 bases and J dropped 5 bases, with 6 bases sitting between them. Germline assignment: CDR1 LNHDA and CDR2 SQIVND (reference sequence). CDR3 region: CASSSRYGYTF. The DNA for the CDR3 is TGTGCCAGTAGTTCACGGTATGGCTACACCTTC.

Only a few counts were recorded for this clone. CDR3 region: CASSQRTGGDSYGYTF. The CDR3 nucleotides read TGTGCCAGTAGTCAGAGGACAGGGGGAGATTCATATGGCTACACCTTC. The chain recombines TRBV19 with TRBJ1-2; 10 nucleotides align to TRBD1. Germline V gene sequence: CDR1 LNHDA, CDR2 SQIVND (reference sequence). The CDR3 runs 16 residues. Trimming took 5 bases from V and 5 from J; bases not matched to a gene: 11.

This chain connects TRBV4-1 to TRBJ2-7, with 8 bases matching TRBD1. The CDR3 has 16 residues. Looked up from germline, CDR1 is MGHRA and CDR2 is YSYEKL. Trimming removed 4 bases from V and 3 bases from J; junction bases left unmatched: 11. CDR3 amino acids: CASSRLSTGTGYEQYF. Written as DNA, the CDR3 is TGCGCCAGCAGCCGCCTATCCACCGGGACAGGCTACGAGCAGTACTTC.

This chain uses TRBV28 with TRBJ2-7, with 8 bases lining up with TRBD1. The CDR3 spans 15 residues. Germline trimming cut 6 bases from V and 4 bases from J; bases unmatched to any gene: 11. Germline CDR1 reads MDHEN; CDR2 reads SYDVKM. The CDR3 protein is CASRGTGRIKYEQYV. CDR3 in DNA: TGTGCCAGCAGGGGGACAGGAAGGATCAAATACGAGCAGTACGTC.

The rearrangement joins TRBV2 to TRBJ1-2; a weak D match, TRBD1 (6 bases). CDR1 and CDR2 from the germline V gene are SNHLY and FYNNEI. V lost 6 bases to trimming and J lost 0 bases, with 17 bases between them. This CDR3 has 16 amino acids. CDR3 DNA: TGTGCCAGCAGCGATGACAGGTGGTTAGCTAACTATGGCTACACCTTC. It is translated as CASSDDRWLANYGYTF.

The rearrangement links TRBV5-1 to TRBJ1-2; D gene ambiguous. V dropped 5 bases and J dropped 10 bases, with 12 bases sitting between them. There are 11 residues in the CDR3. CDR1 is SGHRS and CDR2 is YFSETQ in the germline V gene. The CDR3 region has the DNA TGCGCCAGCAGTATCGGTCCTGACTACACCTTC. It encodes CASSIGPDYTF.

Note on this clone: Mismatch with germline at one junction end may stem from a read error. The CDR3 is CASSFPEAGNPEAFF. The CDR3 DNA reads as TGTGCCAGCAGCTTCCCAGAAGCAGGGAACCCTGAAGCTTTCTTT. V usage is TRBV5-4 and J usage is TRBJ1-1; D might be TRBD1 (5 bases). The CDR3 has 15 residues. Germline assignment: CDR1 SGHNT and CDR2 YYREEE (reference sequence).

The chain recombines TRBV7-2 with TRBJ2-1, with 8 bases matching TRBD2. The CDR3 is 14 residues long. Germline trimming cut 5 bases from V and 8 bases from J; bases unmatched to any gene: 8. Germline values: CDR1 SGHTA, CDR2 FQGNSA. The CDR3 region is CASSPRTSSHEQFF. The CDR3 nucleotides are TGTGCCAGCAGCCCCCGGACTAGCAGCCATGAGCAGTTCTTC.

The V and J genes are TRBV14 and TRBJ1-6, with TRBD1 matching 7 bases. The germline V gene has CDR1 SGHDN and CDR2 FVKESK. The CDR3 runs 15 residues. The J segment lost 11 bases and the V segment lost 2 bases, leaving 9 bases of the junction unmatched. CDR3 in DNA: TGTGCCAGCAGCCAAACTAGGGGGCTCCGGACACCCCTCCACTTT. Translation: CASSQTRGLRTPLHF.

The gene calls are TRBV28 and TRBJ2-5; 7 bases line up with TRBD1. Unmatched junction bases numbered 4, after V lost 5 bases and J lost 1 base. CDR3 size: 14 residues. Germline CDR1 MDHEN, CDR2 SYDVKM. CDR3 loop: CASSPGQVQETQYF. CDR3 nucleotide sequence: TGTGCCAGCAGTCCAGGACAGGTCCAAGAGACCCAGTACTTC.

The table lists this clone with a few counts. The chain links TRBV5-1 to TRBJ1-4; TRBD1 aligns across 8 bases. This CDR3 contains 13 residues. The germline CDR1 and CDR2 sequences are SGHRS and YFSETQ. Trimming cost V 4 bases and J 7 bases; bases outside gene matches: 3. The CDR3 region is CASSGTGREKLFF. The CDR3 nucleotides are TGCGCCAGCAGCGGGACAGGTCGTGAAAAACTGTTTTTT.

The chain links TRBV25-1 to TRBJ1-2; TRBD1 might be the D (5 bases). The CDR3 runs to 15 residues. The ends were cut back, 1 base at V and 2 bases at J, with 11 bases in the middle. Germline lookup yields CDR1 MGHDK and CDR2 SYGVNS. For the CDR3, the DNA is TGTGCCAGCAGTGAATCTGGGGCGCGGAACTATGGCTACACCTTC. Amino acids: CASSESGARNYGYTF.

This clone was counted only a few times. V gene TRBV7-8 combines with J gene TRBJ2-7, with D tentatively TRBD1 (5 bases). V was clipped by 3 bases and J by 1 base, with 13 bases between them. The CDR3 has 15 residues. Germline V CDR1 and CDR2: SGHVS, FQNEAQ. CDR3 coding DNA: TGTGCCAGCAGCTTCGACAGTATCAGGTCCTACGAGCAGTACGTC. This gives the protein CASSFDSIRSYEQYV.

This clone was seen only once. This chain joins TRBV12-5 and TRBJ2-7, with a weak D call TRBD1 (6 bases). V lost 4 bases and J 2 bases, leaving 9 bases between the germline ends. Looked up from germline, CDR1 is LGHNT and CDR2 is FRNRAP. The CDR3 is made up of 13 amino acids. In DNA form, the CDR3 reads TGTGCTAGTGGTTCGGGGACAACCTACGAGCAGTACTTC. Translated, it gives CASGSGTTYEQYF.